The 31 T cell receptor beta chains below come from one sample, sequenced in a study of shared T cell receptors in the human thymus. Produced via immunoSEQ multiplex PCR; TCRdb's table is partial and in-frame only. Here the sample spans hundreds of thousands of clones, around 87% being singletons. The data also belong to a second study, concerning human thymus T cells.

The sequenced sample consisted of thymocytes. These receptors came from a boy under three years old with a congenital heart defect.

This clone was recorded only once. The genes are TRBV7-9 and TRBJ2-2, with TRBD1 matching over 9 bases. The CDR3 has 15 amino acids. V was clipped by 5 bases and J by 4 bases; unmatched bases: 5. Germline CDR1 and CDR2: SEHNR and FQNEAQ (reference sequence). As DNA, the CDR3 is TGTGCCAGCAGCCTAACGACAGGGGGCACCGGGGAGCTGTTTTTT. It is translated as CASSLTTGGTGELFF.

The chain joins TRBV7-9 to TRBJ1-4; a possible D gene is TRBD1 (5 bases). The V and J ends lost 5 bases and 7 bases respectively, with 14 bases between them. In germline, CDR1 is SEHNR, CDR2 FQNEAQ (reference sequence). The CDR3 covers 14 residues. The CDR3 DNA is TGTGCCAGCAGCCCGGGACGGAGGGGTGAAAAACTGTTTTTT. It yields the protein CASSPGRRGEKLFF. The variable domain in full, completed from reference TRBV7-9 and TRBJ1-4, reads DTGVSQNPRHKITKRGQNVTFRCDPISEHNRLYWYRQTLGQGPEFLTYFQNEAQLEKSRLLSDRFSAERPKGSFSTLEIQRTEQGDSAMYLCASSPGRRGEKLFFGSGTQLSVL.

V is TRBV27 and J is TRBJ2-7; D is unresolved. CDR1 and CDR2 (germline): MNHEY, SMNVEV (reference sequence). The CDR3 is 11 residues long. The V and J ends lost 5 bases and 2 bases respectively, with 4 bases between them. CDR3 residues: CASSLPYEQYF. In DNA, the CDR3 is TGTGCCAGCAGTCTCCCCTACGAGCAGTACTTC.

The chain uses TRBV6-4 and TRBJ2-5; 12 nucleotides align to TRBD1. Germline trimming cut 7 bases from V and 4 bases from J; bases unmatched to any gene: 16. Germline CDR1 and CDR2: MRHNA and SNTAGT. This CDR3 has 18 residues. This chain's CDR3 is CASTPGQGALGRRETQYF. The CDR3 DNA is TGTGCCAGCACACCGGGACAGGGGGCTTTGGGGCGGCGAGAGACCCAGTACTTC.

The gene calls are TRBV9 and TRBJ1-1; no definite D call. This CDR3 is 12 amino acids long. Germline V gene data show CDR1 as SGDLS and CDR2 as YYNGEE. The V end lost 2 bases, the J end lost 6 bases, and 8 bases lay between the germline ends. The CDR3 region is CASSVVFPEAFF. The CDR3 region has the DNA TGTGCCAGCAGCGTCGTATTCCCTGAAGCTTTCTTT.

The chain is built from TRBV4-3 and TRBJ1-6, with TRBD1 matching 8 bases. The CDR3 sequence is 18 residues long. Germline CDR1 LGHNA, CDR2 YSLEER. J was trimmed by 0 bases and V by 5 bases; bases with no gene match: 9. The CDR3 region is CASSYRGVSSSYNSPLHF. In nucleotides, the CDR3 is TGCGCCAGCAGCTACAGGGGGGTATCGAGCTCCTATAATTCACCCCTCCACTTT.

The chain combines TRBV6-1 with TRBJ2-2, with TRBD1 matching 7 bases. Germline lookup yields CDR1 MNHNS and CDR2 SASEGT. With 2 bases clipped from V and 1 base from J, the junction kept 4 bases outside the gene matches. The CDR3 length is 16 residues. The CDR3 region has the DNA TGTGCCAGCAGTGAACCGGGACAGAGGAACACCGGGGAGCTGTTTTTT. Its translation is CASSEPGQRNTGELFF.

The V gene is TRBV7-8, the J gene TRBJ2-5; TRBD2 is a possible D gene (5 bases). This CDR3 comprises 16 residues. Germline V gene lookup returns CDR1 SGHVS and CDR2 FQNEAQ. V lost 3 bases and J 3 bases, leaving 17 bases between the germline ends. The CDR3 DNA reads TGTGCCAGCAGCTTCCCTGGACTCAAAAAAAAAGAGACCCAGTACTTC. It specifies CASSFPGLKKKETQYF.

The chain recombines TRBV4-3 with TRBJ2-6; the D gene is possibly TRBD1 (5 bases). Germline CDR1 reads LGHNA; CDR2 reads YSLEER. The V and J ends lost 5 bases and 4 bases respectively, with 9 bases between them. There are 14 residues in the CDR3. The CDR3 DNA sequence: TGCGCCAGCAGCTTCAGGGCCGGGGCCAACGTCCTGACTTTC. Translated, it gives CASSFRAGANVLTF.

The chain links TRBV28 to TRBJ2-3; no clear D gene. The germline gives CDR1 MDHEN, CDR2 SYDVKM. This CDR3 has 15 amino acids. Trimming stripped 5 bases from V and 4 bases from J, with 16 bases between. The CDR3 region is CASSLSTLTPDTQYF. In nucleotides, the CDR3 is TGTGCCAGCAGTCTCAGTACCCTTACCCCAGATACGCAGTATTTT.

This clone was recorded once. V is TRBV7-9 and J is TRBJ2-7, with TRBD1 matching over 10 bases. With V trimmed by 5 bases and J by 3 bases, 16 bases remained unmatched. CDR1 SEHNR and CDR2 FQNEAQ come from the germline V gene (reference sequence). The length of the CDR3 is 18 residues. CDR3 bases: TGTGCCAGCAGCCCACTTAACGAGACAGGGGGCAAAAACTACGAGCAGTACTTC. This encodes CASSPLNETGGKNYEQYF.

V is TRBV2 and J is TRBJ1-5, with D possibly TRBD1 on 5 matching bases. Between the trimmed V and J ends, which lost 8 bases and 1 base, there was a span of 6 bases. Looked up from germline, CDR1 is SNHLY and CDR2 is FYNNEI. The CDR3 length is 12 residues. CDR3 residues: CASAGSNQPQHF. CDR3 sequence (DNA): TGTGCCAGCGCAGGGAGCAATCAGCCCCAGCATTTT.

The CDR3 here is CASSILTSPAGNEQFF. CDR3 in DNA: TGTGCCAGCAGCATCCTGACTAGCCCCGCGGGGAATGAGCAGTTCTTC. The chain recombines TRBV7-9 with TRBJ2-1; 7 positions match TRBD2. V was clipped by 5 bases and J by 7 bases; unmatched bases: 14. Germline lookup yields CDR1 SEHNR and CDR2 FQNEAQ (reference sequence). The CDR3 runs to 16 residues.

The chain is built from TRBV14 and TRBJ2-7; D is perhaps TRBD2 (6 bases). The CDR3 has 13 amino acids. Germline V gives CDR1 SGHDN, CDR2 FVKESK. Trimming left V 4 bases short and J 6 bases short, with 13 bases between. The CDR3 nucleotides are TGTGCCAGCAGCCGTGGAATCGGGAGCGAGCAGTACTTC. Its translation: CASSRGIGSEQYF. Using reference TRBV14 and TRBJ2-7 for the parts outside the CDR3, the full variable domain is EAGVTQFPSHSVIEKGQTVTLRCDPISGHDNLYWYRRVMGKEIKFLLHFVKESKQDESGMPNNRFLAERTGGTYSTLKVQPAELEDSGVYFCASSRGIGSEQYFGPGTRLTVT.

V gene TRBV18 combines with J gene TRBJ1-2; D is unresolved. The CDR3 totals 13 residues. CDR1 and CDR2 (germline): KGHSH, LQKENI. V lost 6 bases and J lost 2, with 10 bases in between. The DNA of the CDR3 is TGTGCCAGCTCGGGAGGCATGAACTATGGCTACACCTTC. Its protein is CASSGGMNYGYTF.

This sequence joins TRBV9 and TRBJ2-2; possibly TRBD1 for D (6 bases). The germline V and J ends were trimmed by 5 bases and 1 base, with 15 bases remaining between them. The CDR3 is 16 amino acids. In germline, CDR1 is SGDLS, CDR2 YYNGEE. CDR3 nucleotide sequence: TGTGCCAGCAGTGTCACGAGGACAGTGAACACCGGGGAGCTGTTTTTT. Its protein product is CASSVTRTVNTGELFF.

The chain links TRBV10-3 to TRBJ2-3, with 8 bases aligning to TRBD2. This CDR3 is built from 15 residues. Germline V gene lookup returns CDR1 ENHRY and CDR2 SYGVKD. Trimming took 6 bases from V and 1 from J; bases not matched to a gene: 6. The CDR3: CAISRLACRTDTQYF. In DNA form, the CDR3 reads TGTGCCATCAGCAGACTAGCGTGCCGCACAGATACGCAGTATTTT.

The chain has TRBV4-3 and TRBJ2-3; D not certain. Germline V gene data show CDR1 as LGHNA and CDR2 as YSLEER. The CDR3 spans 16 residues. Trimming stripped 0 bases from V and 3 bases from J, with 13 bases between. CDR3 DNA: TGCGCCAGCAGCCAAGAAGATCGAGATGATACAGATACGCAGTATTTT. This sequence encodes CASSQEDRDDTDTQYF.

This clone was seen more than once but under ten times. The CDR3 protein is CASSPGQGGSSDEKLFF. The CDR3 DNA sequence: TGCGCCAGCAGCCCCGGACAGGGAGGGTCGTCGGATGAAAAACTGTTTTTT. V usage is TRBV4-3 and J usage is TRBJ1-4; 8 nucleotides align to TRBD1. There are 17 residues in the CDR3. The V and J ends lost 4 bases and 6 bases, in that order; junction bases with no gene match: 13. Germline V gives CDR1 LGHNA, CDR2 YSLEER.

The chain has TRBV5-1 and TRBJ1-2; unclear D gene. The CDR3 runs 13 residues. Germline-derived CDR1 and CDR2 are SGHRS and YFSETQ. V lost 5 bases, J lost 4 bases, and 12 bases lay in between. CDR3 sequence: CASSLREPYGYTF. In DNA form, the CDR3 reads TGCGCCAGCAGTCTCCGGGAGCCCTATGGCTACACCTTC.

The rearrangement links TRBV28 to TRBJ2-7; 8 nucleotides agree with TRBD2. Germline lookup yields CDR1 MDHEN and CDR2 SYDVKM. This CDR3 has 15 amino acids. Trimming cost V 5 bases and J 5 bases; bases outside gene matches: 11. The CDR3, as DNA: TGTGCCAGCAGTACGATAGCGGGGTTAGGCAACGAGCAGTACTTC. This gives the protein CASSTIAGLGNEQYF.

The rearrangement links TRBV7-2 to TRBJ2-1; TRBD2 aligns across 8 bases. This CDR3 comprises 15 residues. Unmatched junction bases numbered 8, after V lost 2 bases and J lost 8 bases. Germline V gene sequence: CDR1 SGHTA, CDR2 FQGNSA. CDR3: CASSLSAGDQDEQFF. DNA for the CDR3: TGTGCCAGCAGCTTATCAGCGGGAGATCAGGATGAGCAGTTCTTC.

The V and J genes are TRBV27 and TRBJ2-1; 11 positions match TRBD2. Unmatched junction bases numbered 4, after V lost 3 bases and J lost 9 bases. Looked up from germline, CDR1 is MNHEY and CDR2 is SMNVEV (reference sequence). The CDR3 sequence is 14 residues long. CDR3 sequence (DNA): TGTGCCAGCAGTTTTAGCGGGAGGGCCGGTGAGCAGTTCTTC. Translated, it gives CASSFSGRAGEQFF.

The chain joins TRBV7-6 to TRBJ2-2, with TRBD2 matching 12 bases. The V gene's germline CDR1 is SGHVS and CDR2 FNYEAQ. This CDR3 is built from 19 residues. V dropped 0 bases and J dropped 2; count of bases not matched to a gene: 7. This chain's CDR3 is CASSLAEASGRVNTGELFF. The DNA of the CDR3 is TGTGCCAGCAGCTTAGCGGAGGCTAGCGGGAGGGTAAACACCGGGGAGCTGTTTTTT.

This clone has just one count. The chain couples TRBV6-1 to TRBJ1-5; 7 bases are a match to TRBD1. V trimming: 7 bases; J trimming: 6 bases; junction bases outside the gene matches: 12. The CDR3 covers 15 residues. Germline-derived CDR1 and CDR2 are MNHNS and SASEGT. The DNA for the CDR3 is TGTGCCAGCACCTTAACAGGGGAGGAAGGTCAGCCCCAGCATTTT. Translated: CASTLTGEEGQPQHF.

This clone was observed a few times. The rearrangement links TRBV5-4 to TRBJ1-5, with a possible D match to TRBD1 (6 bases). Germline CDR1 SGHNT, CDR2 YYREEE (reference sequence). This CDR3 contains 16 residues. Trimming left V 4 bases short and J 0 bases short, with 14 bases between. CDR3 residues: CASSPEQGNSNQPQHF. The CDR3 region has the DNA TGTGCCAGCAGCCCCGAACAGGGTAATAGCAATCAGCCCCAGCATTTT.

This chain joins TRBV4-2 and TRBJ2-1; 10 nucleotides agree with TRBD2. CDR3 length: 16 amino acids. V trimming: 3 bases; J trimming: 4 bases; junction bases outside the gene matches: 6. Germline V lookup: CDR1 LGHNA, CDR2 YNFKEQ. The chain's CDR3 is CASSQGKRGGYNEQFF. The CDR3, as DNA: TGTGCCAGCAGCCAGGGAAAGCGGGGGGGGTACAATGAGCAGTTCTTC.

In this sample, this clone turned up once. This chain connects TRBV15 to TRBJ2-3; D is uncertain. The CDR3 loop spans 15 amino acids. Germline V gene sequence: CDR1 LNHNV, CDR2 YYDKDF (reference sequence). The germline V and J ends were trimmed by 0 bases and 4 bases, with 11 bases remaining between them. The CDR3 DNA reads TGTGCCACCAGCAGAGATATTCCCACAGCAGATACGCAGTATTTT. Translation gives CATSRDIPTADTQYF.

The chain uses TRBV28 and TRBJ2-1; TRBD1 agrees at 11 bases. The length of the CDR3 is 20 residues. V lost 5 bases to trimming and J lost 10 bases; unmatched junction nucleotides: 25. CDR1 is MDHEN and CDR2 is SYDVKM in the germline V gene. This CDR3 reads CASSEIRDRGNRHILPEQFF. CDR3 in DNA: TGTGCCAGCAGTGAAATTAGGGACAGGGGGAATAGGCATATTTTACCAGAGCAGTTCTTC.

This clone was seen a single time. The chain combines TRBV27 with TRBJ1-5; 9 bases match TRBD1. The CDR3 covers 15 residues. CDR1 is MNHEY, CDR2 SMNVEV, per germline (reference sequence). The ends lost 5 bases at V and 3 bases at J; junction bases unmatched: 5. The CDR3 here is CASSKGQGYNQPQHF. In DNA form, the CDR3 reads TGTGCCAGCAGTAAAGGACAGGGGTACAATCAGCCCCAGCATTTT.

The rearrangement links TRBV6-1 to TRBJ1-2; TRBD1 aligns across 7 bases. Losses at the gene ends were 6 bases for V and 3 bases for J; bases not matched to a gene: 7. In germline, CDR1 is MNHNS, CDR2 SASEGT. There are 14 residues in the CDR3. CDR3 sequence: CASRKDRVYYGYTF. The CDR3 DNA reads TGTGCCAGCAGGAAAGACAGGGTATACTATGGCTACACCTTC.